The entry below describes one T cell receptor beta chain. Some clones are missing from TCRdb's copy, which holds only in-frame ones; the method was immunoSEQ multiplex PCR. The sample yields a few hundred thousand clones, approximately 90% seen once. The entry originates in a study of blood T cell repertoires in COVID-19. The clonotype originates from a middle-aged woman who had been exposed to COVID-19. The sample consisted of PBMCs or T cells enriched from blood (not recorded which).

CDR3 DNA: TGCGCCAGCAGCCCGGGACTAGCGGGGGCCGGGTACGAGCAGTACTTC. This codes for CASSPGLAGAGYEQYF. The V call is TRBV5-1, the J call TRBJ2-7; 14 bases are a match to TRBD2. From germline, CDR1 is SGHRS and CDR2 YFSETQ. V was pared by 4 bases and J by 4 bases, with 7 bases of the junction left unmatched. The CDR3 spans 16 residues. Complete variable domain (other parts from reference TRBV5-1 and TRBJ2-7): KAGVTQTPRYLIKTRGQQVTLSCSPISGHRSVSWYQQTPGQGLQFLFEYFSETQRNKGNFPGRFSGRQFSNSRSEMNVSTLELGDSALYLCASSPGLAGAGYEQYFGPGTRLTVT.